These T cell receptor beta chains were read from a single sample in a study of blood T cells in healthy people across ages. TCRdb reanalysed the 5' RACE reads using MiXCR and keeps one entry per CDR3 protein. The sample yields over 600,000 distinct CDR3 sequences, 56% seen once. The sample was blood. These TCRs come from a middle-aged man in good health. CDR3s include the opening cysteine and the closing phenylalanine or tryptophan. Fields, in order: J gene, clone size, CDR3 length, V gene, D gene, CDR3 protein, CDR3 DNA. The D gene is left open where the match is weak. Clone size is shown for a subset of rows, as once, few, many or a class of expanded clone.

TRBJ2-3,.,15,TRBV7-9,.,CASSCEGLGTDTQYF,TGTGCCAGCAGCTGTGAAGGGTTAGGCACAGATACGCAGTATTTT
TRBJ1-1,.,14,TRBV12-3/TRBV12-4,.,CASSLRGVATEAFF,TGTGCCAGCAGTTTGAGGGGGGTGGCCACTGAAGCTTTCTTT
TRBJ2-3,few,14,TRBV7-2,.,CASRRRERSATQYF,TGTGCCAGCAGAAGACGGGAGCGGTCGGCTACGCAGTATTTT
TRBJ2-3,.,11,TRBV29-1,.,CSGTTTDTQYF,TGCAGCGGCACGACCACTGATACGCAGTATTTT
TRBJ2-5,few,10,TRBV29-1,TRBD2,CSVAAGEQYF,TGCAGCGTTGCGGCGGGAGAGCAGTACTTC
TRBJ1-6,.,21,TRBV11-2,TRBD1,CASSFKDRGRSPEDYNSPLHF,TGTGCCAGCAGCTTTAAAGACAGGGGGAGATCCCCTGAAGATTATAATTCACCCCTCCACTTT
TRBJ1-1,.,17,TRBV4-1,.,CASSQDLGGLKGTEAFF,TGCGCCAGCAGCCAAGATCTCGGGGGATTAAAGGGGACTGAAGCTTTCTTT
TRBJ2-7,.,15,TRBV7-2,.,CASSQSPASSYEQYF,TGTGCCAGCAGCCAGTCTCCAGCGAGCTCCTACGAGCAGTACTTC
TRBJ1-2,few,16,TRBV28,TRBD1,CASQGAAKNPNYGYTF,TGTGCCAGTCAGGGGGCAGCAAAAAACCCTAACTATGGCTACACCTTC
TRBJ2-1,.,13,TRBV3-1,.,CASSQDRGLEQFF,TGTGCCAGCAGCCAAGATAGGGGACTGGAGCAGTTCTTC
TRBJ2-4,.,13,TRBV12-3/TRBV12-4,TRBD1,CASSAQGMGIQYF,TGTGCCAGCAGTGCACAGGGGATGGGCATTCAGTACTTC
TRBJ2-3,.,15,TRBV24-1,.,CATSDPGPDLGTQYF,TGTGCCACCAGTGATCCAGGGCCCGACTTAGGTACGCAGTATTTT
TRBJ2-7,.,14,TRBV7-2,.,CASSRTSRFYEQYF,TGTGCCAGCAGCCGTACTTCTCGATTCTACGAGCAGTACTTC
TRBJ2-3,.,17,TRBV6-2/TRBV6-3,.,CASSYPLGGTITDTQYF,TGTGCCAGCAGTTATCCTCTCGGGGGAACAATCACAGATACGCAGTATTTT
TRBJ1-2,few,14,TRBV7-2,.,CASSLVAGGSGYTF,TGTGCCAGCAGCTTAGTGGCGGGGGGCTCTGGCTACACCTTC
TRBJ2-3,.,11,TRBV12-3/TRBV12-4,.,CGSGWGDTQYF,TGTGGCAGCGGCTGGGGAGATACGCAGTATTTT
TRBJ2-5,few,14,TRBV5-1,.,CASSLGALQETQYF,TGCGCCAGCAGCTTGGGGGCTTTGCAAGAGACCCAGTACTTC
TRBJ2-5,few,13,TRBV29-1,TRBD1,CSAETGGGETQYF,TGCAGCGCTGAAACAGGGGGCGGAGAGACCCAGTACTTC
TRBJ2-7,once,14,TRBV13,.,CAGFLGRKSYEQYF,TGTGCCGGGTTTTTGGGGAGAAAGTCCTACGAGCAGTACTTC
TRBJ2-5,.,13,TRBV18,.,CASSPGQKETQYF,TGTGCCAGCTCACCAGGACAGAAAGAGACCCAGTACTTC
TRBJ1-2,few,11,TRBV20-1,.,CSATSNYGYTF,TGCAGTGCTACCAGTAACTATGGCTACACCTTC
TRBJ1-6,once,15,TRBV20-1,.,CSARKGSNPNSPLHF,TGCAGTGCTAGAAAGGGCAGCAACCCTAATTCACCCCTCCACTTT
TRBJ2-1,.,16,TRBV4-3,.,CASSQDASGQYNEQFF,TGCGCCAGCAGCCAAGATGCTAGCGGACAGTACAATGAGCAGTTCTTC
TRBJ1-6,.,15,TRBV5-1,.,CASSLETGQYSPLHF,TGCGCCAGCAGCTTGGAAACCGGACAGTATTCACCCCTCCACTTT
TRBJ2-5,.,15,TRBV11-3,.,CASSDQRQGGQTQYF,TGTGCCAGCAGCGACCAGAGACAGGGAGGACAGACCCAGTACTTC
TRBJ2-3,.,13,TRBV7-2,.,CASSLAHTDTQYF,TGTGCCAGCAGCCTCGCCCACACAGATACGCAGTATTTT
TRBJ1-2,.,11,TRBV6-6,.,CASSYPNGYTF,TGTGCCAGCAGTTACCCGAACGGCTACACCTTC
TRBJ1-5,.,13,TRBV3-1,.,CASSQVGDQPQHF,TGTGCCAGCAGCCAAGTGGGGGATCAGCCCCAGCATTTT
TRBJ1-6,.,13,TRBV7-9,.,CASSLQGESPLHF,TGTGCCAGCTCTTTGCAGGGCGAATCACCCCTCCACTTT
TRBJ2-7,.,12,TRBV28,.,CASNGHSYEQYF,TGTGCCAGCAACGGACACTCCTACGAGCAGTACTTC
TRBJ2-5,few,14,TRBV7-9,TRBD1,CASSFSDRVETQYF,TGTGCCAGCAGCTTCAGCGACAGGGTGGAGACCCAGTACTTC
TRBJ1-1,.,15,TRBV10-3,.,CAISESRDSNTEAFF,TGTGCCATCAGTGAGTCGAGGGACTCCAACACTGAAGCTTTCTTT
TRBJ2-6,few,14,TRBV29-1,.,CSVDLLTGANVLTF,TGCAGCGTTGACCTCCTGACTGGGGCCAACGTCCTGACTTTC
TRBJ2-1,once,13,TRBV27,TRBD2,CASSSLASGEQFF,TGTGCCAGCAGTTCGTTGGCTAGCGGTGAGCAGTTCTTC
TRBJ2-1,.,17,TRBV2,.,CASVPRPQGHSYNEQFF,TGTGCCAGCGTACCACGACCCCAGGGCCACTCCTACAATGAGCAGTTCTTC
TRBJ2-7,.,12,TRBV14,.,CASSQIPDGQYF,TGTGCCAGCAGCCAAATACCGGACGGGCAGTACTTC
TRBJ1-1,.,15,TRBV6-6,TRBD1,CASSSSGQIHLGAFF,TGTGCCAGCAGTTCCTCGGGACAGATACACCTGGGCGCTTTCTTT
TRBJ2-1,few,15,TRBV14,TRBD2,CASSQEGLGYNEQFF,TGTGCCAGCAGCCAGGAGGGACTAGGATACAATGAGCAGTTCTTC
TRBJ2-3,few,12,TRBV7-2,.,CASSQPRNTQYF,TGTGCCAGCAGCCAACCGAGAAATACGCAGTATTTT
TRBJ2-4,few,16,TRBV5-4,.,CASSLLLGGAKNIQYF,TGTGCCAGCAGCCTGTTACTAGGTGGAGCCAAAAACATTCAGTACTTC
TRBJ2-5,few,15,TRBV29-1,TRBD1,CSVERGGQGSATQYF,TGCAGCGTTGAACGGGGAGGACAGGGCTCTGCGACCCAGTACTTC